This T cell receptor (beta chain) was sequenced in a study of glioma-infiltrating T cells. This CDR3 has 12 residues. V lost 6 bases to trimming and J lost 6 bases; unmatched junction nucleotides: 3. CDR1 is SGHTA and CDR2 is FQGNSA in the germline V gene. Study observations and caveats: CDR3 overlap between tissue and blood was very small. Non-neoplastic patients had below-expected tissue-blood divergence, while all gliomas exceeded expectation.

This clonotype was counted between two and nine times. The antigen is undetermined. Amplification of TCR alpha and beta CDR3 regions from RNA used iRepertoire nested multiplex PCR. Input was roughly 95-400 ng of tissue mRNA or PBMC total RNA. TCRdb itself ran the multiplex PCR reads through MiXCR, one entry per CDR3 protein. The table includes about 140,000 distinct CDR3 sequences, roughly 43% detected once. The sequence was obtained from a human donor with low-grade glioma or glioblastoma, undergoing nonglioma brain surgery, or in good health (not recorded which). Material for sequencing was glioma tissue, nonneoplastic brain tissue, or PBMCs (not recorded which). The genes are TRBV7-2 and TRBJ1-1, with TRBD1 identical over 8 bases. The CDR3 coding sequence is TGTGCCAGCAGGGGGACAGGTTCTGAAGCTTTCTTT. Its protein is CASRGTGSEAFF.